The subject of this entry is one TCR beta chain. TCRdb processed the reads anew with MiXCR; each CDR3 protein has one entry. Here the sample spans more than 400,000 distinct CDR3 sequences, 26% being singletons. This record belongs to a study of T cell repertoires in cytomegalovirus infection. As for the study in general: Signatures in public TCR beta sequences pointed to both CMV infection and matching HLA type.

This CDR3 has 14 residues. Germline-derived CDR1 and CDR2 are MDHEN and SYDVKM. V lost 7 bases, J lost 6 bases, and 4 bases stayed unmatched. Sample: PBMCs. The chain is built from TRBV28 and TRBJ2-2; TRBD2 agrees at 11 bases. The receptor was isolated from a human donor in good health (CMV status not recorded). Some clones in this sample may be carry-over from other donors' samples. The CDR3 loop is CASTSLAGAGELFF. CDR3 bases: TGTGCCAGCACTTCACTAGCGGGAGCCGGGGAGCTGTTTTTT.